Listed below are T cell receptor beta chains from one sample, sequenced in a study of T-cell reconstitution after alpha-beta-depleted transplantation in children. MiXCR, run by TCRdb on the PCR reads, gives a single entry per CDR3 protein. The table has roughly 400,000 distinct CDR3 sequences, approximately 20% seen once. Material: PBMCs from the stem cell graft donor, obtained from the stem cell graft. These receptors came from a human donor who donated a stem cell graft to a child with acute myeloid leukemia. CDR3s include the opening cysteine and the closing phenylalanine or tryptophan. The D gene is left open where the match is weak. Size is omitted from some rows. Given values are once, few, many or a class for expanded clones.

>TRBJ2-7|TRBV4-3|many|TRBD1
TGCGCCAGCAGCCTTTTACCGGGACAGGGAGGTCGGGAGCAGTACTTC
CASSLLPGQGGREQYF
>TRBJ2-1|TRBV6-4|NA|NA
TGTGCCAGCATTCCCGAGCCGGGTCCCTACAATGAGCAGTTCTTC
CASIPEPGPYNEQFF
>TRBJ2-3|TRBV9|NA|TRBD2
TGTGCCAGCAGCGTAGGTGCGCGGGAGGGAGATACGCAGTATTTT
CASSVGAREGDTQYF
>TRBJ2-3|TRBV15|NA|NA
TGTGCCACCAGCAGAGATCACAGTTTCACAGATACGCAGTATTTT
CATSRDHSFTDTQYF
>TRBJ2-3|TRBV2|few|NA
TGTGCCAGCAGTGAAGGAGTTAGCACAGATACGCAGTATTTT
CASSEGVSTDTQYF
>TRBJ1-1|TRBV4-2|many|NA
TGTGCCAGCAGCCAAGAAGGAAGTGAGGCTTTCTTT
CASSQEGSEAFF
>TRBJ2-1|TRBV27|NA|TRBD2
TGTGCCAGCAGTTTACTAGCGGGAGATCTAGATGAGCAGTTCTTC
CASSLLAGDLDEQFF
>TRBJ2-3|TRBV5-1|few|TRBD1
TGCGCCAGCAGCTTAGGACAGGTCCGGGATACGCAGTATTTT
CASSLGQVRDTQYF
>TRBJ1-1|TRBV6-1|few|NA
TGTGCCAGCAGTCCAACGTCTCCCGGGACCACTGAAGCTTTCTTT
CASSPTSPGTTEAFF
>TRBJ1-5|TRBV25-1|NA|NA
TGTGCCAGCAGTGAAGGGGCCCAATGGGGCAATCAGCCCCAGCATTTT
CASSEGAQWGNQPQHF
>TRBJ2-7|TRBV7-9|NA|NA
TGTGCCAGCAGCTTAGGCCGGACACCACTTAGCTCCTACGAGCAGTACTTC
CASSLGRTPLSSYEQYF
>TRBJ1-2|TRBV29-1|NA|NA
TGCAGCGTTGACAGAGGCGATGGCTACACCTTC
CSVDRGDGYTF
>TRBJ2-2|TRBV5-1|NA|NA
TGCGCCAGCAGCTTGGTCGGGGTTGACACCGGGGAGCTGTTTTTT
CASSLVGVDTGELFF
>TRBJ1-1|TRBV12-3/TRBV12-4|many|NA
TGTGCCAGCAGTTTGAGGCAGGAACTTAACACTGAAGCTTTCTTT
CASSLRQELNTEAFF
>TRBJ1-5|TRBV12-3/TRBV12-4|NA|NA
TGTGCCAGCAGTTTACGCAGGGTGGATCAGCCCCAGCATTTT
CASSLRRVDQPQHF
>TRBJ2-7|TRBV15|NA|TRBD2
TGTGCCACCAGCATTAGCGGGAGTAGCGACGAGCAGTACTTC
CATSISGSSDEQYF
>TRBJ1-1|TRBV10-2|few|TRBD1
TGCGCCAGCAGCCTACCGACAGGGGGCGTAAAGGTTTTGAACACTGAAGCTTTCTTT
CASSLPTGGVKVLNTEAFF
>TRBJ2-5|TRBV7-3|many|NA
TGTGCCAGCAGCTTAAGGGCTAGCTCTGAGACCCAGTACTTC
CASSLRASSETQYF
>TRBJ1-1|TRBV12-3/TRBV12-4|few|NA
TGTGCCAGCAGCGCAATCCTGGGGGAAGACCCCCCTGAAGCTTTCTTT
CASSAILGEDPPEAFF
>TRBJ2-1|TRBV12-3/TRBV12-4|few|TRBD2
TGTGCCAGCAGTACCACTAGCGACCGATCCTACAATGAGCAGTTCTTC
CASSTTSDRSYNEQFF
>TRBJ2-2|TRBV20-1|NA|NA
TGCAGTGCTAGCTCCGAGCCGAACACCGGGGAGCTGTTTTTT
CSASSEPNTGELFF
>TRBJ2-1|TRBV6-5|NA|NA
TGTGCCACCGGGACTCTAAATGAGCAGTTCTTC
CATGTLNEQFF
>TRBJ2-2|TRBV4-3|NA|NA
TGCGCCAGCAGCCAGCCGGGCGTTACCGGGGAGCTGTTTTTT
CASSQPGVTGELFF
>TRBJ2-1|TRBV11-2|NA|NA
TGTGCCAGCGAGGGGGGAGCCTCCTACAATGAGCAGTTCTTC
CASEGGASYNEQFF
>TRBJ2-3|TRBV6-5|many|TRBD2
TGTGCCAGCAGTTCTCCGGGACTAGCGGGAGTGGATACGCAGTATTTT
CASSSPGLAGVDTQYF
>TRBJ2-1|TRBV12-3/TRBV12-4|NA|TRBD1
TGTGCCAGCAGCAAACGGGACAGGAACAATGAGCAGTTCTTC
CASSKRDRNNEQFF
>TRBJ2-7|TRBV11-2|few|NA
TGTGCCAGCAGCTTAGGTCATCGGGCCCGAGGGGCAGGAGGATTACTTGACGAGCAGTACTTC
CASSLGHRARGAGGLLDEQYF
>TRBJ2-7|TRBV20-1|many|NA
TGCAGTGCTACGGGCACGGCCTCCCACTACGAGCAGTACTTC
CSATGTASHYEQYF
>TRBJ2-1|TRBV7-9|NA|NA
TGTGCCGGAAATGAGCAGTTCTTC
CAGNEQFF
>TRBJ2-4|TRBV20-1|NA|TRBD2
TGCAGTGCTAGTATGCGGGAGGGGGATGGAAACATTCAGTACTTC
CSASMREGDGNIQYF
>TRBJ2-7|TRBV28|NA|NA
TGTGCCAGCAGTTTATCTCGGGGCCCGCAGTACTTC
CASSLSRGPQYF
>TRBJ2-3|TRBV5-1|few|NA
TGCGCCAGCAGCTTGGTAGGGGCGCTGGATACGCAGTATTTT
CASSLVGALDTQYF
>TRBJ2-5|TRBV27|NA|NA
TGTGCCAGCAGGACAATGGAAACATCAGGAGAGACCCAGTACTTC
CASRTMETSGETQYF
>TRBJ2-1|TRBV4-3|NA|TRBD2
TGCGCCAGCAGCCAAGAGATCCAGCGGGGGCTAAATGAGCAGTTCTTC
CASSQEIQRGLNEQFF
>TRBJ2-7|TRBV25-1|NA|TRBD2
TGTGCCAGCAGTGGATCGAGCGGGAGCTCCTACGAGCAGTACTTC
CASSGSSGSSYEQYF
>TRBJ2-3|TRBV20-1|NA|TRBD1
TGCAGTGCTTTAAGACAGGGCTCAGATACGCAGTATTTT
CSALRQGSDTQYF
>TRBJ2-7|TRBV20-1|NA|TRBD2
TGCAGTGCGAGCAAGACTAGCGGGATCTCCGAGCAGTACTTC
CSASKTSGISEQYF
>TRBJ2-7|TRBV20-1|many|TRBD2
TGCAGTGCTCTGTCCCCCCTTAGCGGGAACGACGAGCAGTACTTC
CSALSPLSGNDEQYF
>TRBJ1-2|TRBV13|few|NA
TGTGCCAGCAGCTTAGGCGGGGGAGTCTCTAACTATGGCTACACCTTC
CASSLGGGVSNYGYTF
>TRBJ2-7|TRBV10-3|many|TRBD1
TGTGCCACGATGACCGGGACAGGGGATTACGAGCAGTACTTC
CATMTGTGDYEQYF
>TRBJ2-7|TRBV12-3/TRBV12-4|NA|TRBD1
TGTGCCAGCAGTTTAGGAAGACAGGGGTTAAAACGGGAGCCCGACTACGAGCAGTACTTC
CASSLGRQGLKREPDYEQYF
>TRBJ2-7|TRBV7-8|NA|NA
TGTGCCAGCAGCTTGAACGGCGACTACGAGCAGTACTTC
CASSLNGDYEQYF
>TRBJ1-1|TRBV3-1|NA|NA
TGTGCCAGCAGCCAACGGCAGGAGAACACTGAAGCTTTCTTT
CASSQRQENTEAFF
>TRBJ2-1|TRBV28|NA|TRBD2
TGTGCCAGCAGTTACGGGACTAGCGGGAGAAATGAGCAGTTCTTC
CASSYGTSGRNEQFF
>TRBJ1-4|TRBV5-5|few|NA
TGTGCCAGCAGCTTGGGGACGGCGAGAACTAATGAAAAACTGTTTTTT
CASSLGTARTNEKLFF
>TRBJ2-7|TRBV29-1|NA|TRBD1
TGCAGCGTTGACGTGACAGGGACCTTCTACGAGCAGTACTTC
CSVDVTGTFYEQYF
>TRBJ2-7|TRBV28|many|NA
TGTGCCAGCAGCTGGGACACCACCTACGAGCAGTACTTC
CASSWDTTYEQYF
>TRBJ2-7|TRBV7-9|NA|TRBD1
TGTGCCAGCAGCTCATCGGACAGGGGGCACGACGAGCAGTACTTC
CASSSSDRGHDEQYF
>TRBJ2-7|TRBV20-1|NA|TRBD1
TGCAGTGCTAGAGGGGGGACAGGGTCCTACGAGCAGTACTTC
CSARGGTGSYEQYF
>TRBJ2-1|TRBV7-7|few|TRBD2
TGTGCTAGCAGCCTGACTAGCGGGGAGAGGGGTGAGCAGTTCTTC
CASSLTSGERGEQFF
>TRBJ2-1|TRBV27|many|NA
TGTGCCAGCACTAGGACACCTCGGTCAGTATCAGGGGCCATCTACAATGAGCAGTTCTTC
CASTRTPRSVSGAIYNEQFF
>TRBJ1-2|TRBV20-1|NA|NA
TGCAGTGCAAATACAGGTTATGGCTACACCTTC
CSANTGYGYTF
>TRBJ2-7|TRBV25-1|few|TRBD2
TGTGCCAGCAGTGGAGGTCTAGAGACTAGCGGGATGGGGCAATACGAGCAGTACTTC
CASSGGLETSGMGQYEQYF
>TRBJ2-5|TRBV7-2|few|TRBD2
TGTGCCAGCAGCCAGGGACTAACACAGGAGACCCAGTACTTC
CASSQGLTQETQYF